A single T cell receptor beta chain is shown here with its context. Its target antigen remains unknown. Base qualities are missing; no much larger clone stands one base away. This entry is derived from a study of vaccination effects on CD4 cells after COVID-19 (dated 2022 in TCRdb). A note on the overall study: Two doses of either the BNT162b2 or the mRNA-1273 mRNA SARS-CoV-2 vaccine were administered to participants. In a couple of convalescent patients, pre-vaccine samples were collected 16 days and one week ahead of the first dose, 142 and 148 days after COVID-19 diagnosis. In the study, cultures from other donors were sequenced using the Oncomine TCR Beta short-read assay on an Illumina iSeq 100. In both COVID-19 convalescent patients and infection-naive vaccine recipients, the study compared SARS-CoV-2 spike-specific CD4+ TCR repertoires from before mRNA vaccination with those from after it. Altogether, roughly 10 COVID-19 convalescent patients and a handful of SARS-CoV-2-naive healthy vaccine recipients made up the full study. Study-wide findings and limitations: Limitations of the study were the small number of convalescent patients and the absence of early post-infection timepoints. For convalescent patients, new clones induced by the vaccine made up most of the post-vaccine spike-reactive repertoire, and these new clones were largely distinct from the clones induced by infection. Clones induced by infection and clones induced by vaccination both contracted markedly at late timepoints after vaccination, which fits with T cell responses waning over time.

Trimming removed 4 bases from V and 4 bases from J; the gene matches leave 15 bases unexplained. CDR3 length: 17 amino acids, cysteine to phenylalanine. Kept here is only the CDR3 DNA, which spans 51 bases and is read in frame from base 1. For CDR1 and CDR2, the germline V gene (reference sequence) lists LGHDT and YNNKEL. In the ViraFEST assay, PBMC were stimulated with viral peptide pools, and TCR sequencing was then used to find antigen-specific CD4+ T cell clonotypes based on their expansion. After around 10 days of culture, CD4+ T cells were isolated with the EasySep CD4+ T cell isolation kit. Convalescent patients had PCR-confirmed SARS-CoV-2 infection between March and December 2020, before Alpha, Beta and Delta variants emerged in the United States. A few million PBMC per well were cultured in IMDM with roughly 5% human AB serum, 8.5 to 10 IU/ml IL-2 and gentamicin, plus 10 ug/ml peptides. Half of the culture medium was replaced with fresh IL-2-containing medium on days 3 and 7. Unless noted otherwise, every peptide stimulation condition was grown in triplicate wells. Using Ficoll-Paque Plus gradient centrifugation, PBMC were separated from whole blood and then either used fresh or cryopreserved at -140C. The QIAamp micro DNA kit was used to extract genomic DNA from the cultured CD4+ T cells.

Library method: the immunoSEQ multiplex PCR assay. TCR beta CDR3 sequencing was performed on DNA from the cultured, isolated CD4+ T cells. The authors' pipeline ran thus. Non-productive TCR sequences were removed, reads were trimmed to the CDR3 region, and CDR3s of at least 7 amino acids were retained. Antigen-specific clonotypes were identified using the MANAFEST web app by comparison of expansion in peptide wells against reference cultures. To be called positive, a clone needed expansion at FDR<0.05 compared with the reference and with all other wells, an odds ratio greater than 5, and a frequency greater than 0.1% in two replicate wells. Cross-reactive clonotypes were defined as significantly expanded in SARS-CoV-2 spike wells and in at least one common cold coronavirus spike condition. Using the stringdist R package, CDR3 similarity was measured by Levenshtein distance, and unrooted trees were constructed with ape in R 3.6.1. Entries here come from immuneACCESS through TCRdb and include only in-frame sequences with V and J called. Some clones fail to appear in such tables; in the studies checked, an unresolved V gene covers under half of the shortfall, and the cause of the remainder is unknown. V, J and clone size are taken as reported in that table, and D and trimming were inferred from the DNA itself. The sample table shows 30,000 to 35,000 clones, and approximately 70% are seen once. Around 28% of the sample rests with the top ten.

The sequencing here drew on CD4+ T cells from PBMCs cultured with a peptide pool, taken before COVID-19 vaccination. The V and J genes are TRBV3-1 (or the pseudogene TRBV3-2) and TRBJ1-2; 7 bases in between match TRBD1. The TCR originated in a human donor who had a prior SARS-CoV-2 infection. The nucleotide sequence is TGTGCCAGCAGCCCCCAGGAGGGGGCCCCCTACTCCTATGGCTACACCTTC. It translates as CASSPQEGAPYSYGYTF.